This T cell receptor (beta chain) came from a study of shared clonotypes between healthy human individuals. Overall study context: The people who gave samples were two women and a few men aged 18 to 49.

This CDR3 has 17 residues. The V gene lost 7 bases and the J gene lost 0 bases, with 17 bases spanning the gap. Germline assignment: CDR1 SGHNT and CDR2 YYREEE (reference sequence). TCRdb's copy holds only in-frame clones and misses some; the assay was immunoSEQ multiplex PCR. The table lists a few million clones, 90% to 95% of them singletons. The sequencing sample was made of naive CD4+ T cells sorted from blood. The subset: CD45RA+ positively selected. The genes are TRBV5-4 and TRBJ2-6, with D possibly called TRBD1 or TRBD2 (6 bases each). The clonotype originates from a man aged 18 to 29 in good health. The chain's CDR3 is CASRSGASLSGANVLTF. The CDR3 nucleotides are TGTGCCAGCCGGTCGGGGGCCAGTCTCTCTGGGGCCAACGTCCTGACTTTC.